This T cell receptor beta chain was documented in a study of CD8 T cells in ankylosing spondylitis. In germline, CDR1 is MGHDK, CDR2 SYGVNS. The junction had 10 bases not matched to a gene; V was cut back by 7 bases and J by 4 bases. The CDR3 is made up of 15 amino acids. The study, taken as a whole, reports: As reported, disease-linked clones showed significant enrichment in matched ankylosing spondylitis synovial fluid. Roughly eight highly homologous variants formed a TCR beta motif that appeared characteristic of ankylosing spondylitis blood. Several of the motif variants were reported before in synovial fluid and blood from reactive arthritis.

MiXCR, applied by TCRdb to the 5' RACE reads, yields one record per CDR3 protein. The sample has some 120,000 distinct CDR3 sequences; roughly an eighth are singletons. In regard to this clonotype: Its antigen is as yet unknown.

The chain couples TRBV25-1 to TRBJ2-1; 7 bases agree with TRBD2. The sequencing sample was made of blood, either unsorted or a sorted T cell fraction (not recorded which). This TCR was sampled from a female donor with ankylosing spondylitis or in good health (not recorded which). The chain's CDR3 is CASIGGRKAYNEQFF. In DNA form, the CDR3 reads TGTGCCAGCATCGGCGGGAGAAAGGCGTACAATGAGCAGTTCTTC.